Each of the 12 T cell receptor beta chains below was sequenced from the same sample in a study of response to subunit inactivated influenza vaccine. TCRdb called the RT-PCR reads again in MiXCR, with one record for every CDR3 protein. This sample yields approximately 500,000 distinct CDR3 sequences, of which over 10% are seen a single time; around 13% belongs to the top ten. The specimen comprised PBMCs from blood, sampled about 40 days after vaccination. The receptor source for this set is a man aged 45-65 years who received an inactivated influenza vaccine.

The V call is TRBV5-6, the J call TRBJ2-7; D is uncertain. This CDR3 region has 15 residues. Germline CDR1 is SGHDT and CDR2 is YYEEEE. V lost 0 bases to trimming and J lost 0 bases, with 10 bases between them. CDR3 residues: CASSLGWWGSYEQYF. The CDR3 DNA sequence: TGTGCCAGCAGCTTGGGCTGGTGGGGCTCCTACGAGCAGTACTTC.

This clonotype was detected many times. The genes are TRBV7-2 and TRBJ2-7; D not resolved. Between the trimmed V and J ends, which lost 4 bases and 6 bases, there was a span of 4 bases. The CDR3 extends over 10 amino acids. CDR1 and CDR2 from the germline V gene are SGHTA and FQGNSA. The CDR3: CASSSPEQYF. CDR3 bases: TGTGCCAGCAGCTCTCCCGAGCAGTACTTC.

This clonotype was seen more than once but under ten times. V gene TRBV9 combines with J gene TRBJ2-7, with a weak D call TRBD1 (5 bases). Deletions cut 0 bases from V and 7 bases from J, with 11 bases between. CDR1 and CDR2 (germline): SGDLS, YYNGEE. The CDR3 runs to 13 residues. Here the CDR3 reads CASSVDTDTEQYF. CDR3 nucleotides: TGTGCCAGCAGCGTAGATACGGACACGGAGCAGTACTTC.

Ten or more counts support this clonotype. The J gene is TRBJ1-1, the V gene TRBV6-5, with D possibly matching TRBD1 (6 bases). Germline V lookup: CDR1 MNHEY, CDR2 SVGAGI. V lost 0 bases and J lost 8, with 16 bases in between. CDR3 length: 15 residues. CDR3 in amino acids: CASSYSRDTLREAFF. CDR3 in DNA: TGTGCCAGCAGTTACTCTAGGGACACCTTACGGGAAGCTTTCTTT.

There are a few counts of this clonotype. The chain combines TRBV9 with TRBJ2-1, with 10 bases aligning to TRBD2. The CDR3 consists of 19 residues. After removal of 0 bases from V and 1 base from J, the junction contained 10 bases not matched to a gene. Germline V gene sequence: CDR1 SGDLS, CDR2 YYNGEE. CDR3 sequence: CASSVGVSGGRSSYNEQFF. CDR3 sequence (DNA): TGTGCCAGCAGCGTAGGGGTTAGCGGGGGGCGGTCTTCCTACAATGAGCAGTTCTTC.

The chain employs TRBV6-1 and TRBJ2-2, with D hard to call. Germline lookup yields CDR1 MNHNS and CDR2 SASEGT. With 5 bases removed from V and 7 bases from J, the gap between germline ends came to 11 bases. The CDR3 spans 13 residues. CDR3 nucleotides: TGTGCCAGCAGTATTACGGTGGGCGGGGAGCTGTTTTTT. This sequence encodes CASSITVGGELFF.

V and J are TRBV28 and TRBJ2-7; 10 bases are a match to TRBD2. V lost 10 bases to trimming and J lost 0 bases; unmatched junction nucleotides: 12. Per germline, CDR1 MDHEN and CDR2 SYDVKM. CDR3 length equals 16 residues. In DNA, the CDR3 is TGTGCCACCAATCGAAATCTAGCGGGGGCCTCCTACGAGCAGTACTTC. Translation: CATNRNLAGASYEQYF. Full variable domain (remainder filled in from reference TRBV28 and TRBJ2-7): DVKVTQSSRYLVKRTGEKVFLECVQDMDHENMFWYRQDPGLGLRLIYFSYDVKMKEKGDIPEGYSVSREKKERFSLILESASTNQTSMYLCATNRNLAGASYEQYFGPGTRLTVT.

This clonotype has only a few counts. The chain recombines TRBV7-2 with TRBJ2-7, with 7 bases fitting TRBD2. Germline trimming cut 5 bases from V and 5 bases from J; bases unmatched to any gene: 15. Germline V CDR1 and CDR2: SGHTA, FQGNSA. This CDR3 is 16 amino acids long. The CDR3 sequence: CASSLLGRGKSDEQYF. The CDR3 DNA follows: TGTGCCAGCAGCCTCCTAGGGAGGGGTAAGTCCGACGAGCAGTACTTC.

In this sample, this clonotype turned up once. The chain combines TRBV24-1 with TRBJ2-3; 12 bases agree with TRBD2. The CDR3 runs 16 residues. The V gene's germline CDR1 is KGHDR and CDR2 SFDVKD. The V segment lost 4 bases and the J segment 4 bases; nucleotides outside the gene matches: 5. The CDR3 sequence is CATSDLLAGGSDTQYF. The CDR3 bases are TGTGCCACCAGTGACTTACTAGCGGGAGGTTCAGATACGCAGTATTTT.

The chain links TRBV2 to TRBJ2-5; D gene unclear. Germline assignment: CDR1 SNHLY and CDR2 FYNNEI. This CDR3 spans 14 amino acids. Trimming cost V 3 bases and J 5 bases, with 13 bases left between them. The CDR3 DNA sequence: TGTGCCAGCAGTGAGAACGGCTACCGGGAGACCCAGTACTTC. It specifies CASSENGYRETQYF.

V and J are TRBV5-1 and TRBJ2-1; TRBD1 might be the D (5 bases). Trimming left V 5 bases short and J 6 bases short, with 15 bases between. CDR1 SGHRS and CDR2 YFSETQ come from the germline V gene. The CDR3 is 14 amino acids. The DNA of the CDR3 is TGCGCCAGCAGTGGGGCAGCTTGGCCCAATGAGCAGTTCTTC. It translates to CASSGAAWPNEQFF.

V is TRBV29-1 and J is TRBJ1-1; maybe TRBD1 (5 bases). The germline V and J ends were trimmed by 6 bases and 1 base, with 12 bases remaining between them. The CDR3 covers 13 residues. Germline V gene data show CDR1 as SQVTM and CDR2 as ANQGSEA. CDR3 residues: CSVGGGGNTEAFF. The CDR3 DNA reads as TGCAGCGTGGGGGGTGGCGGGAACACTGAAGCTTTCTTT.